What follows describes a single TCR beta chain. Antigen: not known. These data come from a study of STAT5B mutations in CD4+ large granular lymphocyte leukemia. Produced via immunoSEQ multiplex PCR; TCRdb's table is partial and in-frame only. The table shows approximately 20,000 clones, with about three quarters occurring only once. Study results and caveats: Without putative leukemic clones, patient CD4-sorted repertoires remained more clonal than healthy CD4+ repertoires. Main leukemic clonotypes were patient-specific, but roughly 23% appeared at low frequency elsewhere.

The sample consisted of CD4+ T cells from blood buffy coats. The clonotype comes from a human donor in good health.

The DNA of the CDR3 is TGTGCCAGCAGCTCCAGCGGGGTTAGCACAGATACGCAGTATTTT. Residues: CASSSSGVSTDTQYF. This chain links TRBV11-2 with TRBJ2-3; 7 bases line up with TRBD2. CDR1 is SGHAT and CDR2 is FQNNGV in the germline V gene. The CDR3 totals 15 residues. The V and J ends lost 4 bases and 0 bases, in that order; junction bases with no gene match: 4.